The source of this T cell receptor beta chain is a study of Graves' ophthalmopathy and Graves' hyperthyroidism. Findings of the study overall: A 13-signature model separated ophthalmopathy from stable hyperthyroidism, 87.88% sensitivity, 80% to 83% specificity.

Amplification of the TCR beta CDR3 regions used RNA transcripts (as template). The first-round RT-PCR employed HTBI primers together with the Qiagen OneStep RT-PCR kit. A multiplex PCR was then performed as the second round. TCRdb processed the multiplex PCR reads anew with MiXCR; each CDR3 protein has one entry. The table records over a million distinct CDR3 sequences, about two fifths of them present only once. With respect to this clonotype: Its antigen is unidentified. A junction boundary mismatches the germline segment, possibly from a read error.

In germline, CDR1 is ENHRY, CDR2 SYGVKD. The CDR3 sequence is 17 residues long. Sequencing used peripheral blood or thyroid tissue (not recorded which). This rearrangement joins TRBV10-3 to TRBJ1-1; D may be TRBD1 (5 bases). This TCR was sampled from an adult man with Graves' hyperthyroidism. DNA for the CDR3: TGTGCCAGCAGTTACTCTCCTTACGGGGGTAGGAACACTGAAGCTTTCTTT. It codes for CASSYSPYGGRNTEAFF.